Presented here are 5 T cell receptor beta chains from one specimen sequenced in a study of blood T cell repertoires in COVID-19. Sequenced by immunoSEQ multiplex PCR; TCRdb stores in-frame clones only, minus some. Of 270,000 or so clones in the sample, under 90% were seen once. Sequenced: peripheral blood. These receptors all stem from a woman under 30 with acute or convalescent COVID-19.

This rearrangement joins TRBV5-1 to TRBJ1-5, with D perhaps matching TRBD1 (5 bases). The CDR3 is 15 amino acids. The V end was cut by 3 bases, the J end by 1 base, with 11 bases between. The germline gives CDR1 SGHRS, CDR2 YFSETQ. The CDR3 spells CASSSGQDSNQPQHF. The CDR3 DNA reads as TGCGCCAGCAGCTCCGGACAAGACAGCAATCAGCCCCAGCATTTT.

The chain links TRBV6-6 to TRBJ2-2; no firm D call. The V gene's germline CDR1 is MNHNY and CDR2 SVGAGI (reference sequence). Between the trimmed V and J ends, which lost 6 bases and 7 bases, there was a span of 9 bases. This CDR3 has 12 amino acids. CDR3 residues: CASRDFSGELFF. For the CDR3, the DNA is TGTGCCAGCAGAGACTTTAGCGGGGAGCTGTTTTTT.

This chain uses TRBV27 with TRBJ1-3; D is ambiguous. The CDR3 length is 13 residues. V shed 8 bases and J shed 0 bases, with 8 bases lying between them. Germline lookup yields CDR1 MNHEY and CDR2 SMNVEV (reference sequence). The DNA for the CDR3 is TGTGCCAGCCGCGGGCCCTCTGGAAACACCATATATTTT. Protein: CASRGPSGNTIYF.

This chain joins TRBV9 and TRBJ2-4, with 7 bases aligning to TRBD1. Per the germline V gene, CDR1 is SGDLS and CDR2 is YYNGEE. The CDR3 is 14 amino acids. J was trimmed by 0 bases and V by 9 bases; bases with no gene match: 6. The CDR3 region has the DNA TGTGCCACATGCCGGGACAGAGCCAAAAACATTCAGTACTTC. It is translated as CATCRDRAKNIQYF.

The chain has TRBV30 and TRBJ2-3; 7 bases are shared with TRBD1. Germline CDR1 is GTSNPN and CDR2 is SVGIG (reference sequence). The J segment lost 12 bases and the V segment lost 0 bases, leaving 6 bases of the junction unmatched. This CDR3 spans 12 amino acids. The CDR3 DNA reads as TGTGCCTGGAGTGTACACCAGGGGGTTCAGTATTTT. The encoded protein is CAWSVHQGVQYF. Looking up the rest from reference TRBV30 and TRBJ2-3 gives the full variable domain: SQTIHQWPATLVQPVGSPLSLECTVEGTSNPNLYWYRQAAGRGLQLLFYSVGIGQISSEVPQNLSASRPQDRQFILSSKKLLLSDSGFYLCAWSVHQGVQYFGPGTRLTVL.